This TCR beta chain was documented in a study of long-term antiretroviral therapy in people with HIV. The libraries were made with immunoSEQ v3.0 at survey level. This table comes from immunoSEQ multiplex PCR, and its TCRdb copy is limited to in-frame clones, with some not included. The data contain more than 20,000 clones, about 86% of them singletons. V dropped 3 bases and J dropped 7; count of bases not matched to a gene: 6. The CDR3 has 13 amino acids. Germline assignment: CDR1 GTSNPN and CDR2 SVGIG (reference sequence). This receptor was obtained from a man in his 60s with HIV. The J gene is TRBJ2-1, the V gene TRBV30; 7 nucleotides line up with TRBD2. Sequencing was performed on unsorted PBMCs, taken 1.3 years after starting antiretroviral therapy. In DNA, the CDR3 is TGTGCCTGGAGCTCTAGCGGAGGGAATGAGCAGTTCTTC. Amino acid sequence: CAWSSSGGNEQFF.